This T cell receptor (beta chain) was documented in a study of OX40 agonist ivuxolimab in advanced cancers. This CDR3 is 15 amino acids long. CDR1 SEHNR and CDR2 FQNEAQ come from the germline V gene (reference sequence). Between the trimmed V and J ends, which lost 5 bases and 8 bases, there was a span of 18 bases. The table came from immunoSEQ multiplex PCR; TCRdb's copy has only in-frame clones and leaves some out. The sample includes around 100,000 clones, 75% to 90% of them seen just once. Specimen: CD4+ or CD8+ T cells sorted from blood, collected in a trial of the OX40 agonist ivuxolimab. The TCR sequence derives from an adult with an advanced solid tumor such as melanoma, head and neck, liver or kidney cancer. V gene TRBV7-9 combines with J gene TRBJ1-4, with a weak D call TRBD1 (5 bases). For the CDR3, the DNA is TGTGCCAGCAGCCCAACAGGTCCGGGGCGCGAAAAACTGTTTTTT. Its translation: CASSPTGPGREKLFF.